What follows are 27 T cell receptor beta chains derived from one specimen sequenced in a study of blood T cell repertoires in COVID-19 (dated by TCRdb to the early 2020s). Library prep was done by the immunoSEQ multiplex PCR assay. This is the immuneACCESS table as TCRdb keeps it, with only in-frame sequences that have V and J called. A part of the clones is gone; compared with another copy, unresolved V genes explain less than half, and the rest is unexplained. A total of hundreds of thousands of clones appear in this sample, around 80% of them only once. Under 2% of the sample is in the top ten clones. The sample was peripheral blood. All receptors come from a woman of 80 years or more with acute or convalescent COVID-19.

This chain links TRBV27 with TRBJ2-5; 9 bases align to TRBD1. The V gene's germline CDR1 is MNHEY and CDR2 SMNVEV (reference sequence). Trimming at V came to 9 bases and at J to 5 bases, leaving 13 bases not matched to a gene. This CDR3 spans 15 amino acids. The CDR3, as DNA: TGTGCCAGTCCCTTGCCGGGACAGGGATGGGAGACCCAGTACTTC. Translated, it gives CASPLPGQGWETQYF.

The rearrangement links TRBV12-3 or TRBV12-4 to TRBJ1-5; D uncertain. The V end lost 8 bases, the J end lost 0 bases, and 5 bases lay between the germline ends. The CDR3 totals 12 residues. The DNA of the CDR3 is TGTGCCAGCCAGTATAGCAATCAGCCCCAGCATTTT. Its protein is CASQYSNQPQHF.

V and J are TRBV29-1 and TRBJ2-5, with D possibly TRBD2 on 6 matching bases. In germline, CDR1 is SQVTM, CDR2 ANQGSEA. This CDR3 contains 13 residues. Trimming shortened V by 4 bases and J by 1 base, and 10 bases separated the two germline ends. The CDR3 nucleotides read TGCAGCGTTGGGGCGGAGGGCCAAGAGACCCAGTACTTC. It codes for CSVGAEGQETQYF.

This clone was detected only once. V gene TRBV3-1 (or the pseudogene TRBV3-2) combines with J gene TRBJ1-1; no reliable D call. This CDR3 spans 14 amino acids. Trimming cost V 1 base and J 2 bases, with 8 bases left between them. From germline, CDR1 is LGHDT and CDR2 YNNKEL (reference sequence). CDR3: CASSQALKNTEAFF. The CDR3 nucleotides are TGTGCCAGCAGCCAAGCCCTAAAAAACACTGAAGCTTTCTTT.

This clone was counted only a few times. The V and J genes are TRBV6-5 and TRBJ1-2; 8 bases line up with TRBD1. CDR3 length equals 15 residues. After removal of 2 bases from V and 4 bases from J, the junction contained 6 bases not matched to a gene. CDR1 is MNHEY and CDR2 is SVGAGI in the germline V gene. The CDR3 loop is CASSYRDRGRYGYTF. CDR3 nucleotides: TGTGCCAGCAGTTACCGCGACAGGGGCCGCTATGGCTACACCTTC.

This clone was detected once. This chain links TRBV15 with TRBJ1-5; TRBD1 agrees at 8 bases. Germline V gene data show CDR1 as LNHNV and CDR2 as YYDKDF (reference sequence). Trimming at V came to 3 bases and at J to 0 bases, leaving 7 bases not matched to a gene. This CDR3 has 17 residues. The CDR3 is CATSSRTGSYSNQPQHF. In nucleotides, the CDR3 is TGTGCCACCAGCAGTCGGACAGGGTCCTATAGCAATCAGCCCCAGCATTTT.

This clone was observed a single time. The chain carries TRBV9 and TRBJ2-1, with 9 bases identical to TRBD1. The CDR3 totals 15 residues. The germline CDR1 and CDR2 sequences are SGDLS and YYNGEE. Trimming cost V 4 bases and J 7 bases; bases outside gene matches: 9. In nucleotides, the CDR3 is TGTGCCAGCAGCCGAACTGGGACAGGGAGGAATGAGCAGTTCTTC. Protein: CASSRTGTGRNEQFF.

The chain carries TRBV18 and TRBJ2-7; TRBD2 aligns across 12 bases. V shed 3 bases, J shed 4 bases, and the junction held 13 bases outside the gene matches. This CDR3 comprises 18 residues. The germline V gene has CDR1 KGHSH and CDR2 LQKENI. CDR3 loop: CASSPSALAGGLPYEQYF. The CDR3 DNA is TGTGCCAGCTCACCTTCTGCACTAGCGGGGGGCCTTCCGTACGAGCAGTACTTC.

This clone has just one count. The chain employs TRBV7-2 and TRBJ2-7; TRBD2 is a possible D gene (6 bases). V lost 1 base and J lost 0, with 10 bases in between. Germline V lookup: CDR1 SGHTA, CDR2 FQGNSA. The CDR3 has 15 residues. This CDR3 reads CASSLEGGASYEQYF. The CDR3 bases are TGTGCCAGCAGCTTAGAGGGCGGGGCCTCCTACGAGCAGTACTTC.

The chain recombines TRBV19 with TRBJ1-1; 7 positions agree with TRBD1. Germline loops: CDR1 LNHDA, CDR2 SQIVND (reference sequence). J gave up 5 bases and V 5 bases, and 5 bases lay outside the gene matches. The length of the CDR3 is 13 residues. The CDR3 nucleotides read TGTGCCAGTAGTGTGACAGGGCGTACTGAAGCTTTCTTT. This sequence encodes CASSVTGRTEAFF. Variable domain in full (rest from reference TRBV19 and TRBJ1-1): DGGITQSPKYLFRKEGQNVTLSCEQNLNHDAMYWYRQDPGQGLRLIYYSQIVNDFQKGDIAEGYSVSREKKESFPLTVTSAQKNPTAFYLCASSVTGRTEAFFGQGTRLTVV.

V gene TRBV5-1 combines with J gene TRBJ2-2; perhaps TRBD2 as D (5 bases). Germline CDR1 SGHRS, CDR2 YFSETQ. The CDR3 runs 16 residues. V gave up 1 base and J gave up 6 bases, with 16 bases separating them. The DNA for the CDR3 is TGCGCCAGCAGCTTGCGGCTACTAGTTAGCCCCGGGGAGCTGTTTTTT. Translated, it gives CASSLRLLVSPGELFF. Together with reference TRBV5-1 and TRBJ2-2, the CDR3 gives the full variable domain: KAGVTQTPRYLIKTRGQQVTLSCSPISGHRSVSWYQQTPGQGLQFLFEYFSETQRNKGNFPGRFSGRQFSNSRSEMNVSTLELGDSALYLCASSLRLLVSPGELFFGEGSRLTVL.

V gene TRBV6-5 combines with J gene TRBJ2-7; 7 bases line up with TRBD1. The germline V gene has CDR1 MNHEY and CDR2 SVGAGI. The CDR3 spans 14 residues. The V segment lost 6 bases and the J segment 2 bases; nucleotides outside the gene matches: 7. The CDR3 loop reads CASSQGVLTYEQYF. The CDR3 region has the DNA TGTGCCAGCAGCCAGGGGGTTTTGACCTACGAGCAGTACTTC.

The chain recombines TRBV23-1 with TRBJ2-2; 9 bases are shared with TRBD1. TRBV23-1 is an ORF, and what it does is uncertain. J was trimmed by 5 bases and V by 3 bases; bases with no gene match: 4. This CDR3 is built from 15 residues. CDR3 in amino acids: CASSQGQGGTGELFF. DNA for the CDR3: TGCGCCAGCAGTCAGGGACAGGGTGGGACCGGGGAGCTGTTTTTT.

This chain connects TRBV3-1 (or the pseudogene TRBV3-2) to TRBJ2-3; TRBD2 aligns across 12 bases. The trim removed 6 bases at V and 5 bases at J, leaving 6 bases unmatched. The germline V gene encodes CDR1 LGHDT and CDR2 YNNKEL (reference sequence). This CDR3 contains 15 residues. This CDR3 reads CASSRLAGDEDTQYF. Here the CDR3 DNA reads TGTGCCAGCAGTCGACTAGCGGGAGACGAAGATACGCAGTATTTT.

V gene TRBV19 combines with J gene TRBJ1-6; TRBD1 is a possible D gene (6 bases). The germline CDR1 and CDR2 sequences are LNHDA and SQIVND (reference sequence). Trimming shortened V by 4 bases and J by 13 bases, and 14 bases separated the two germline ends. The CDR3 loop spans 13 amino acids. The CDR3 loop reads CASSTRQDQPLHF. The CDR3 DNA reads TGTGCCAGTAGTACCCGACAGGATCAGCCCCTCCACTTT.

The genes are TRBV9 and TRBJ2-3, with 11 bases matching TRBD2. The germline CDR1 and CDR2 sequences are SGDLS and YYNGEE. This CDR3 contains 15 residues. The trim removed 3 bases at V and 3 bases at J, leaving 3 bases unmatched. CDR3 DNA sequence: TGTGCCAGCAGCGCACTAGCGGGGGATACAGATACGCAGTATTTT. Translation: CASSALAGDTDTQYF.

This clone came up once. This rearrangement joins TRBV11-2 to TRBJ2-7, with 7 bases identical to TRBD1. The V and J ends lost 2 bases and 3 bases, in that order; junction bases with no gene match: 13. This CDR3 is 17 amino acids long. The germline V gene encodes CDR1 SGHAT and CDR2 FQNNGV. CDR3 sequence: CASSLIRQGFLDYEQYF. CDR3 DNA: TGTGCCAGCAGCTTAATAAGACAGGGCTTCTTAGACTACGAGCAGTACTTC.

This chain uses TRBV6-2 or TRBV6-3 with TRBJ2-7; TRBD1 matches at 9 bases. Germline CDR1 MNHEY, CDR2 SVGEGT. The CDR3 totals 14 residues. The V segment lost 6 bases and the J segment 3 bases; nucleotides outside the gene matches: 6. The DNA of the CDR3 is TGTGCCAGCAGCCCCGGGACAGGGATCTACGAGCAGTACTTC. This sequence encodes CASSPGTGIYEQYF.

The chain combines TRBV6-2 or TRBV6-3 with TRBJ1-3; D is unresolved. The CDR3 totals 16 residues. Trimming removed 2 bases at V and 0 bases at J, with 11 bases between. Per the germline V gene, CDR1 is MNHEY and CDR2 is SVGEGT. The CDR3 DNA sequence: TGTGCCAGCAGTTACCCGACTGGCCTCTCTGGAAACACCATATATTTT. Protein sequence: CASSYPTGLSGNTIYF.

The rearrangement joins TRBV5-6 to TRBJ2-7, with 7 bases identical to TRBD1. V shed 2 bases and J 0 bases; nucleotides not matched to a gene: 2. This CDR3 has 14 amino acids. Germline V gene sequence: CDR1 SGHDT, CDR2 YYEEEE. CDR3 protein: CASSLDRVSYEQYF. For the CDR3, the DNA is TGTGCCAGCAGCTTAGACAGGGTCTCCTACGAGCAGTACTTC.

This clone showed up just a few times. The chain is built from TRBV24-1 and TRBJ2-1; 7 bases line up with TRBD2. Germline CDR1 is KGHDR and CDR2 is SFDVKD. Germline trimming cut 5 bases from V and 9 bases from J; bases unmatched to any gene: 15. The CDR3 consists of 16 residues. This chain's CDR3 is CATSGPRRRERIEQFF. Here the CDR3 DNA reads TGTGCCACCAGTGGTCCTCGGCGGCGGGAGAGGATTGAGCAGTTCTTC.

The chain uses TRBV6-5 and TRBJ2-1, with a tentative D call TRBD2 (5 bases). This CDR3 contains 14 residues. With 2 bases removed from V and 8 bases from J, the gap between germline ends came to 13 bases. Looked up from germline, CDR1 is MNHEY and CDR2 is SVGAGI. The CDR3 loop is CASSYRGLRDEQFF. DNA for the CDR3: TGTGCCAGCAGTTACCGGGGTCTTCGGGATGAGCAGTTCTTC.

This CDR3 reads CASRQLGLENTGELFF. CDR3 DNA: TGTGCCAGCAGGCAACTAGGGCTCGAGAACACCGGGGAGCTGTTTTTT. V usage is TRBV28 and J usage is TRBJ2-2, with D perhaps matching TRBD2 (5 bases). The CDR3 covers 16 residues. V was cut by 6 bases and J by 1 base, with 15 bases left in between. Germline V lookup: CDR1 MDHEN, CDR2 SYDVKM. Variable domain in full (rest from reference TRBV28 and TRBJ2-2): DVKVTQSSRYLVKRTGEKVFLECVQDMDHENMFWYRQDPGLGLRLIYFSYDVKMKEKGDIPEGYSVSREKKERFSLILESASTNQTSMYLCASRQLGLENTGELFFGEGSRLTVL.

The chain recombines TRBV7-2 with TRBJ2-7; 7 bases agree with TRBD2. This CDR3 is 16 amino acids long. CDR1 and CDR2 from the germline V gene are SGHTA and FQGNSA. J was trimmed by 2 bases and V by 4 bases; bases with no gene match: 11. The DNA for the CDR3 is TGTGCCAGCAGCTCCCCCCCGGGTAGCGGGCCCTACGAGCAGTACTTC. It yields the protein CASSSPPGSGPYEQYF.

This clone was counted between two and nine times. As DNA, the CDR3 is TGTGCCAGCAGCCTGGGAGGAGGCCTAGCGGGAGGAAATGAGCAGTTCTTC. Translated: CASSLGGGLAGGNEQFF. The V call is TRBV5-8, the J call TRBJ2-1; 11 bases fit TRBD2. Looked up from germline, CDR1 is SGHTS and CDR2 is YDEGEE. The CDR3 is made up of 17 amino acids. Trimming cost V 4 bases and J 7 bases; bases outside gene matches: 13.

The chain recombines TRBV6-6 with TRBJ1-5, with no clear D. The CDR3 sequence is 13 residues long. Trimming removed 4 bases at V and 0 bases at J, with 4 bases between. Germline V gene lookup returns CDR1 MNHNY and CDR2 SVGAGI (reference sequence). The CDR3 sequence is CASSFSSNQPQHF. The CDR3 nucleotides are TGTGCCAGCAGTTTTAGTAGCAATCAGCCCCAGCATTTT.

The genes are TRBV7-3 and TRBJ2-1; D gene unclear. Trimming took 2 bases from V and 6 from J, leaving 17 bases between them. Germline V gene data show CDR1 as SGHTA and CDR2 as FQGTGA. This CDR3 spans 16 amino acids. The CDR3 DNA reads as TGTGCCAGCAGCTTATTAGTGTCAAATGATAGCAATGAGCAGTTCTTC. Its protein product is CASSLLVSNDSNEQFF.